These 20 T cell receptor beta chains came from one sample sequenced in a study of blood T cell repertoires in COVID-19. The protocol was immunoSEQ multiplex PCR, while the TCRdb copy is restricted to in-frame clones and leaves out a portion. This table has 180,000 or so clones, about 88% appearing once. Sequencing input: PBMCs or T cells enriched from blood (not recorded which). The receptors derive from a human donor with acute COVID-19. The donor label of this sample is uncertain.

The chain has TRBV10-3 and TRBJ1-2; D is perhaps TRBD1 (5 bases). There are 13 residues in the CDR3. Per the germline V gene, CDR1 is ENHRY and CDR2 is SYGVKD. Trimming shortened V by 3 bases and J by 6 bases, and 11 bases separated the two germline ends. CDR3 region: CAISDRGKDGYTF. CDR3 in DNA: TGTGCCATCAGTGATCGGGGGAAGGATGGCTACACCTTC.

The V and J genes are TRBV6-5 and TRBJ1-4, with a possible D match to TRBD1 (6 bases). The CDR3 extends over 12 amino acids. Per the germline V gene, CDR1 is MNHEY and CDR2 is SVGAGI. Trimming removed 6 bases at V and 9 bases at J, with 11 bases between. CDR3 bases: TGTGCCAGCAGCACAGACAGGAAAAAACTGTTTTTT. As protein: CASSTDRKKLFF.

This clone was detected only a few times. This chain links TRBV5-4 with TRBJ1-2, with 9 bases lining up with TRBD1. This CDR3 is 13 amino acids long. The trim removed 0 bases at V and 7 bases at J, leaving 1 base unmatched. Per germline, CDR1 SGHNT and CDR2 YYREEE (reference sequence). The CDR3 loop is CASSLGQGVGYTF. The CDR3 DNA follows: TGTGCCAGCAGCTTGGGACAGGGGGTTGGCTACACCTTC.

This chain links TRBV5-1 with TRBJ2-1, with TRBD1 matching 10 bases. This CDR3 contains 15 residues. Germline assignment: CDR1 SGHRS and CDR2 YFSETQ. V lost 4 bases to trimming and J lost 6 bases; unmatched junction nucleotides: 7. CDR3 amino acids: CASSQGQGRPNEQFF. The CDR3 region has the DNA TGCGCCAGCAGCCAGGGACAGGGGAGGCCCAATGAGCAGTTCTTC.

The CDR3 DNA follows: TGTGCCTGGGACGCTAGCCATACGCAGTATTTT. It encodes CAWDASHTQYF. The chain couples TRBV30 to TRBJ2-3, with D possibly TRBD2 on 5 matching bases. Germline values: CDR1 GTSNPN, CDR2 SVGIG (reference sequence). V gave up 5 bases and J gave up 7 bases, with 10 bases separating them. The CDR3 length is 11 residues.

V usage is TRBV11-2 and J usage is TRBJ1-6; D uncertain. The CDR3 extends over 15 amino acids. V was clipped by 1 base and J by 6 bases, with 10 bases between them. CDR1 and CDR2 (germline): SGHAT, FQNNGV. CDR3 nucleotide sequence: TGTGCCAGCAGCTTAGTGCCGGGAAGTAATTCACCCCTCCACTTT. Translation: CASSLVPGSNSPLHF.

This clone appeared a few times. This chain joins TRBV30 and TRBJ1-2; TRBD1 matches 9 bases. CDR3 length: 13 residues. Germline CDR1 GTSNPN, CDR2 SVGIG (reference sequence). The V segment lost 5 bases and the J segment 4 bases; nucleotides outside the gene matches: 5. The CDR3 sequence: CAWGDRGSYGYTF. CDR3 bases: TGTGCCTGGGGTGACAGGGGGTCCTATGGCTACACCTTC.

The rearrangement uses TRBV4-3 and TRBJ1-5; tentative D call: TRBD1 (5 bases). Deletions cut 0 bases from V and 5 bases from J, with 11 bases between. Germline CDR1 LGHNA, CDR2 YSLEER. The CDR3 loop spans 15 amino acids. In nucleotides, the CDR3 is TGCGCCAGCAGCCAAGATGGAACAGGCTATCAGCCCCAGCATTTT. Amino acids: CASSQDGTGYQPQHF.

The J gene is TRBJ2-1, the V gene TRBV7-3, with 7 bases that match TRBD2. V lost 3 bases, J lost 9 bases, and 5 bases stayed unmatched. CDR1 and CDR2 (germline): SGHTA, FQGTGA. This CDR3 spans 13 amino acids. Here the CDR3 DNA reads TGTGCCAGCAGCTTCAAACCGGGAGGTGAGCAGTTCTTC. It codes for CASSFKPGGEQFF.

This chain connects TRBV19 to TRBJ2-3; 9 bases are a match to TRBD2. This CDR3 spans 13 amino acids. CDR1 LNHDA and CDR2 SQIVND come from the germline V gene (reference sequence). Trimming removed 7 bases from V and 4 bases from J; junction bases left unmatched: 3. CDR3 in DNA: TGTGCCAGTATGTCTAGCGGGGCAGATACGCAGTATTTT. The encoded protein is CASMSSGADTQYF.

The chain joins TRBV19 to TRBJ1-4; 7 bases align to TRBD1. This CDR3 has 16 amino acids. With 7 bases clipped from V and 7 bases from J, the junction kept 15 bases outside the gene matches. The germline V gene has CDR1 LNHDA and CDR2 SQIVND (reference sequence). The CDR3 DNA is TGTGCCAGTATCAAGCCCCACAGGGGCCGGGGTGAAAAACTGTTTTTT. Protein product: CASIKPHRGRGEKLFF.

The V call is TRBV4-3, the J call TRBJ1-2; 8 bases are a match to TRBD1. Trimming cost V 2 bases and J 6 bases; bases outside gene matches: 17. Germline assignment: CDR1 LGHNA and CDR2 YSLEER. The CDR3 runs 18 residues. The CDR3 DNA follows: TGCGCCAGCAGCCAAAACACCCCTTCCCCTTGGACAGGGAATGGCTACACCTTC. Protein product: CASSQNTPSPWTGNGYTF.

This chain connects TRBV7-2 to TRBJ1-3; D is unresolved. The CDR3 runs 12 residues. Germline V CDR1 and CDR2: SGHTA, FQGNSA. Trimming removed 5 bases from V and 7 bases from J, with 9 bases in between. CDR3 region: CASSPTVNTIYF. The DNA of the CDR3 is TGTGCCAGCAGCCCTACGGTCAACACCATATATTTT.

The CDR3 DNA follows: TGTGCCAGCAGCTCGAGTTCTAGCGGGCTAGCCAAAAACATTCAGTACTTC. Amino acid sequence: CASSSSSSGLAKNIQYF. This chain links TRBV11-2 with TRBJ2-4; TRBD2 matches 8 bases. The length of the CDR3 is 17 residues. The germline CDR1 and CDR2 sequences are SGHAT and FQNNGV. The J segment lost 0 bases and the V segment lost 4 bases, leaving 8 bases of the junction unmatched.

The J gene is TRBJ1-2, the V gene TRBV19; TRBD1 matches 7 bases. This CDR3 is 15 amino acids long. The junction had 13 bases not matched to a gene; V was cut back by 7 bases and J by 5 bases. CDR1 is LNHDA, CDR2 SQIVND, per germline (reference sequence). CDR3 coding DNA: TGTGCCAGTAAACCGGGACAGAGTCTTGGGTATGGCTACACCTTC. Its translation: CASKPGQSLGYGYTF.

This sequence joins TRBV27 and TRBJ2-7, with 13 bases fitting TRBD2. The CDR3 has 17 amino acids. V trimming: 5 bases; J trimming: 5 bases; junction bases outside the gene matches: 12. The germline V gene has CDR1 MNHEY and CDR2 SMNVEV (reference sequence). The DNA of the CDR3 is TGTGCCAGCAGTCTGATCATGGGACTAGCGGGGAGCAACGAGCAGTACTTC. This codes for CASSLIMGLAGSNEQYF.

This clone was detected once. The chain combines TRBV30 with TRBJ2-3; D might be TRBD2 (7 bases). From germline, CDR1 is GTSNPN and CDR2 SVGIG (reference sequence). This CDR3 has 16 amino acids. Trimming took off 0 bases at V and 4 bases at J, with 17 bases between the two ends. The CDR3 spells CAWSVGGGAGADTQYF. The CDR3 DNA reads TGTGCCTGGAGTGTTGGAGGGGGGGCCGGTGCAGATACGCAGTATTTT.

This clone has just a few counts. This chain links TRBV6-2 or TRBV6-3 with TRBJ2-7; possible D gene TRBD1, 6 bases. Germline V lookup: CDR1 MNHEY, CDR2 SVGEGT. There are 14 residues in the CDR3. Trimming shortened V by 4 bases and J by 6 bases, and 16 bases separated the two germline ends. This CDR3 reads CASSSLFGGGEQYF. CDR3 bases: TGTGCCAGCAGTTCGCTTTTTGGGGGCGGCGAGCAGTACTTC.

V usage is TRBV5-6 and J usage is TRBJ1-1; no clear D. The germline gives CDR1 SGHDT, CDR2 YYEEEE. Trimming stripped 0 bases from V and 0 bases from J, with 9 bases between. The CDR3 runs to 15 residues. The CDR3 reads CASSLDGRLNTEAFF. Written as DNA, the CDR3 is TGTGCCAGCAGCTTGGATGGCAGGCTGAACACTGAAGCTTTCTTT.

The chain employs TRBV2 and TRBJ2-7; D gene uncertain. CDR3 length: 14 residues. The germline V gene encodes CDR1 SNHLY and CDR2 FYNNEI. With 0 bases removed from V and 3 bases from J, the gap between germline ends came to 9 bases. As DNA, the CDR3 is TGTGCCAGCAGTGAAGCCGCTGTACTCTACGAGCAGTACTTC. Amino acid sequence: CASSEAAVLYEQYF.